This T cell receptor (beta chain) was recovered during a study of blood T cell repertoires in COVID-19. Overall study context: There were acute and convalescent COVID-19 samples, and they came from the United States, Italy and Spain.

Some clones are missing from TCRdb's copy, which holds only in-frame ones; the method was immunoSEQ multiplex PCR. In the table there are around 130,000 clones, approximately 90% of which are singletons. The germline V gene has CDR1 PRHDT and CDR2 FYEKMQ (reference sequence). The CDR3 is 13 residues long. Trimming removed 3 bases from V and 3 bases from J, with 9 bases in between. V is TRBV13 and J is TRBJ2-7; D may be TRBD1 (6 bases). This sequence originates from a woman between 45 and 65 years old with acute or convalescent COVID-19. Sequencing was performed on peripheral blood. CDR3: CASSFQGYYEQYF. The DNA for the CDR3 is TGTGCCAGCAGCTTCCAGGGGTACTACGAGCAGTACTTC.